A selection of T cell receptor beta chains follows, all from one sample in a study of spatial heterogeneity in lung cancer. TCRdb re-called the 5' RACE reads through MiXCR, storing one row per CDR3 protein. Here the sample spans about 120,000 distinct CDR3 sequences, 12% being singletons. Sequenced material: PBMCs, taken at follow-up. The receptors originated from a male donor with early-stage non-small cell lung cancer. The CDR3 runs from the conserved cysteine through the conserved F or W. A D gene is named only where the DNA matches it firmly. Expanded clones get a size class; other rows say once, few or many, or leave the size out.

few	TRBJ1-1	.	13	TRBV4-2	CASSQDLRFEAFF	TGTGCCAGCAGCCAAGATCTCCGGTTTGAAGCTTTCTTT
few	TRBJ2-5	TRBD2	18	TRBV7-7	CASSLELAGSVGRETQYF	TGTGCTAGCAGCTTAGAACTAGCGGGTTCGGTCGGCAGGGAGACCCAGTACTTC
many	TRBJ2-7	TRBD1	16	TRBV3-1	CASSQGFATGGYEQYF	TGTGCCAGCAGCCAAGGATTTGCGACAGGGGGCTACGAGCAGTACTTC
many	TRBJ2-1	.	15	TRBV5-1	CASSREAGPPNEQFF	TGCGCCAGCAGTCGCGAGGCCGGGCCCCCCAATGAGCAGTTCTTC
many	TRBJ1-1	TRBD1	16	TRBV3-1	CASSLNRGRGNTEAFF	TGTGCCAGCAGCCTAAACAGGGGGCGGGGGAACACTGAAGCTTTCTTT
few	TRBJ2-7	.	14	TRBV10-1	CASSATRSPYEQYF	TGCGCCAGCAGTGCGACTAGAAGCCCCTACGAGCAGTACTTC
few	TRBJ2-2	.	12	TRBV20-1	CSARSLAGELFF	TGCAGTGCTAGATCCCTAGCCGGGGAGCTGTTTTTT
many	TRBJ2-6	.	18	TRBV7-2	CASTLGAGAFSGANVLTF	TGTGCCAGCACCTTAGGTGCAGGGGCCTTCTCTGGGGCCAACGTCCTGACTTTC
.	TRBJ2-7	TRBD1	16	TRBV7-6	CASSLLSGQGGYEQYF	TGTGCCAGCAGCTTATTGTCAGGACAGGGGGGATACGAGCAGTACTTC
many	TRBJ2-1	TRBD2	15	TRBV2	CASSVGRGGFNEQFF	TGTGCCAGCAGTGTTGGGCGGGGGGGCTTTAATGAGCAGTTCTTC
.	TRBJ1-2	.	13	TRBV7-2	CASSPGTFYGYTF	TGTGCCAGCAGCCCCGGGACCTTCTATGGCTACACCTTC
many	TRBJ1-2	TRBD1	15	TRBV28	CASSVPGQMLYGYTF	TGTGCCAGCAGTGTTCCGGGACAGATGCTTTATGGCTACACCTTC
.	TRBJ2-6	.	15	TRBV7-9	CVSSLDPSGANVLTF	TGTGTCAGCAGCTTAGATCCCTCCGGGGCCAACGTCCTGACTTTC
few	TRBJ1-1	.	14	TRBV3-1	CASSPSTENTEAFF	TGTGCCAGCAGCCCCTCCACGGAAAACACTGAAGCTTTCTTT
.	TRBJ2-7	.	16	TRBV20-1	CSALDRRGFLYYEQYF	TGCAGTGCTCTGGACAGGAGGGGGTTTTTATACTACGAGCAGTACTTC
many	TRBJ1-5	TRBD1	15	TRBV9	CASSSGQGSNQPQHF	TGTGCCAGCAGCAGCGGACAGGGGTCTAATCAGCCCCAGCATTTT
.	TRBJ2-2	TRBD1	15	TRBV10-3	CAIMEQGANTGELFF	TGTGCCATCATGGAACAGGGGGCAAACACCGGGGAGCTGTTTTTT
.	TRBJ2-1	TRBD2	15	TRBV11-2	CASGFIAGGVNEQFF	TGTGCCAGCGGCTTTATAGCGGGGGGCGTCAATGAGCAGTTCTTC
.	TRBJ2-7	TRBD1	14	TRBV18	CASSPRDRLYEQYF	TGTGCCAGCTCACCCCGGGACAGACTCTACGAGCAGTACTTC
many	TRBJ2-7	.	20	TRBV11-1	CASSRPAFLPRARIAYEQYF	TGTGCCAGCAGCCGCCCCGCTTTCTTACCGAGGGCACGGATAGCCTACGAGCAGTACTTC
few	TRBJ1-1	.	14	TRBV5-1	CASSSFGDDTEAFF	TGCGCCAGCAGCTCCTTCGGGGACGACACTGAAGCTTTCTTT
few	TRBJ1-5	TRBD1	13	TRBV29-1	CSVRQGAGQPQHF	TGCAGCGTCAGACAGGGGGCTGGTCAGCCCCAGCATTTT
.	TRBJ2-7	.	12	TRBV7-9	CASSQTYYEQYF	TGTGCCAGCAGCCAGACCTACTACGAGCAGTACTTC
.	TRBJ2-2	.	16	TRBV7-2	CASSLPGGAGTGELFF	TGTGCCAGCAGCTTGCCTGGGGGCGCGGGAACCGGGGAGCTGTTTTTT
.	TRBJ2-3	.	15	TRBV5-1	CASRLSGTEYGTQYF	TGCGCCAGCAGACTCTCCGGGACTGAATATGGTACGCAGTATTTT
.	TRBJ2-1	TRBD2	16	TRBV10-1	CASSVGTSGGNERQFF	TGCGCCAGCAGTGTCGGGACTAGCGGGGGGAATGAGCGGCAGTTCTTC
few	TRBJ2-5	TRBD1	12	TRBV20-1	CSATDRAETQYF	TGCAGTGCTACTGACAGGGCCGAGACCCAGTACTTC
many	TRBJ1-4	.	14	TRBV7-9	CASSLARLNEKLFF	TGTGCCAGCAGCTTAGCGCGGCTAAATGAAAAACTGTTTTTT
few	TRBJ1-1	.	12	TRBV10-3	CAIGTPNTEAFF	TGTGCCATCGGGACACCGAACACTGAAGCTTTCTTT
many	TRBJ2-5	TRBD1	13	TRBV29-1	CSVAGQGKKTQYF	TGCAGCGTCGCGGGACAGGGCAAGAAGACCCAGTACTTC
.	TRBJ1-3	.	14	TRBV2	CASSRDNSGNTIYF	TGTGCCAGCAGCCGGGACAACTCTGGAAACACCATATATTTT
.	TRBJ2-2	.	14	TRBV20-1	CSAFTPTNTGELFF	TGCAGTGCTTTTACACCGACGAACACCGGGGAGCTGTTTTTT
few	TRBJ2-2	.	15	TRBV6-5	CASSYGRLNTGELFF	TGTGCCAGCAGTTACGGCAGGCTGAACACCGGGGAGCTGTTTTTT
many	TRBJ2-7	.	12	TRBV5-6	CASSLRVYEQYF	TGTGCCAGCAGCTTGCGGGTTTACGAGCAGTACTTC
many	TRBJ2-1	.	11	TRBV20-1	CSAPLSYEQFF	TGCAGTGCCCCTCTATCGTATGAGCAGTTCTTC
few	TRBJ2-6	TRBD1	18	TRBV7-6	CASSRQGSTLSGANVLTF	TGTGCCAGCAGCAGACAGGGCTCCACTCTCTCTGGGGCCAACGTCCTGACTTTC
few	TRBJ1-6	TRBD1	14	TRBV12-3/TRBV12-4	CASSSGGANSPLHF	TGTGCCAGCAGCTCAGGGGGCGCGAATTCACCCCTCCACTTT
.	TRBJ2-1	TRBD2	15	TRBV5-1	CASSISGGPYNEQFF	TGCGCCAGCAGCATTAGCGGGGGCCCCTACAATGAGCAGTTCTTC
few	TRBJ2-5	.	14	TRBV28	CASSPGFQPETQYF	TGTGCCAGCAGTCCGGGGTTCCAGCCCGAGACCCAGTACTTC
many	TRBJ2-3	.	19	TRBV9	CASSVGGPRRVATTDTQYF	TGTGCCAGCAGCGTAGGGGGGCCGAGGCGGGTAGCAACGACAGATACGCAGTATTTT